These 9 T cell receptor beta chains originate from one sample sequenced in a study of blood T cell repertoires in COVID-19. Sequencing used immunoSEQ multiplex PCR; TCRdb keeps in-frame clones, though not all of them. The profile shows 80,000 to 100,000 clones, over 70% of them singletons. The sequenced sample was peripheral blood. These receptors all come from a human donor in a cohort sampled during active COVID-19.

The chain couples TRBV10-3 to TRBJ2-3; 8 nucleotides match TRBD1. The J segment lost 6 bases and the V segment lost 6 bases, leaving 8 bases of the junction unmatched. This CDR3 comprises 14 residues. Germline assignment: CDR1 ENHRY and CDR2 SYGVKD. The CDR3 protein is CAISADRDADTQYF. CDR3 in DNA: TGTGCCATCAGCGCGGACAGGGACGCTGATACGCAGTATTTT.

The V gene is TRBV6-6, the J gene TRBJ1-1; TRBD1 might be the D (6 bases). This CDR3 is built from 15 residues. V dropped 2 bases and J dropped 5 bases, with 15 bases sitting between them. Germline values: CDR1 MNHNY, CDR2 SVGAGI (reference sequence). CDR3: CASSYGGAGKTEAFF. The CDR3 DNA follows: TGTGCCAGCAGTTACGGGGGGGCCGGAAAAACTGAAGCTTTCTTT.

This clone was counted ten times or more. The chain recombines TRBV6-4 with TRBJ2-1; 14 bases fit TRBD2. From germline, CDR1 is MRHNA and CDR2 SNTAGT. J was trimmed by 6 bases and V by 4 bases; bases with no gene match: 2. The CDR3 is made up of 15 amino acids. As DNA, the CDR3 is TGTGCCAGCAGTGTCGGGACTAGCGGGAGCAATGAGCAGTTCTTC. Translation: CASSVGTSGSNEQFF.

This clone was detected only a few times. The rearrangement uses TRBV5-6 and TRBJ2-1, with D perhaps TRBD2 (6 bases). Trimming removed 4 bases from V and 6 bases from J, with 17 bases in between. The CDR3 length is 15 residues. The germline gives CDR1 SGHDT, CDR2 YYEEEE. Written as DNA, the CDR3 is TGTGCCAGCAGCCCCGGACTAACCCCCGGCAATGAGCAGTTCTTC. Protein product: CASSPGLTPGNEQFF.

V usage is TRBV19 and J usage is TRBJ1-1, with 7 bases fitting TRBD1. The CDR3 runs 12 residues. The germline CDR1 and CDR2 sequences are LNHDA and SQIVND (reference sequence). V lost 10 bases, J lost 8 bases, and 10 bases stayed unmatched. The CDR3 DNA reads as TGTGCCACCTTACAGGGGCCCGAGGAAGCTTTCTTT. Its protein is CATLQGPEEAFF.

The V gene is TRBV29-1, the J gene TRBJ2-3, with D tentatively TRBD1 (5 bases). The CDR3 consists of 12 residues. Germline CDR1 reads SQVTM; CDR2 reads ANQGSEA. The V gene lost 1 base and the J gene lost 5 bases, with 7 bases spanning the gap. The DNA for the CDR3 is TGCAGCGTTGAAGTAAGGGGAGATACGCAGTATTTT. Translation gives CSVEVRGDTQYF.

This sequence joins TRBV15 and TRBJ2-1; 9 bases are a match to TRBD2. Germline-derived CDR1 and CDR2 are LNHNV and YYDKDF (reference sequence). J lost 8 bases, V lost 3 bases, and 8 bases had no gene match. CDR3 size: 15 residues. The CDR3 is CATSRSGVAGDEQFF. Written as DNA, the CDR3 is TGTGCCACCAGCAGGTCGGGCGTAGCGGGGGATGAGCAGTTCTTC.

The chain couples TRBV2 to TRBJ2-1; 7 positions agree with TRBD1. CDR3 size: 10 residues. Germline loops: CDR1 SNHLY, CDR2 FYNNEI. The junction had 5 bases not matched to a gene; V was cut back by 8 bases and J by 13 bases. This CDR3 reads CASLRDSQFF. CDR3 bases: TGTGCCAGCCTCCGGGACAGTCAGTTCTTC.

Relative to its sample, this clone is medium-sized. The CDR3, as DNA: TGTGCCAGCAGCGTAGCTAGAGAGGGAGGCATCACCGGGGAGCTGTTTTTT. This encodes CASSVAREGGITGELFF. The chain recombines TRBV9 with TRBJ2-2, with D perhaps TRBD2 (6 bases). Germline assignment: CDR1 SGDLS and CDR2 YYNGEE. V shed 0 bases and J shed 4 bases, with 16 bases lying between them. This CDR3 has 17 residues.